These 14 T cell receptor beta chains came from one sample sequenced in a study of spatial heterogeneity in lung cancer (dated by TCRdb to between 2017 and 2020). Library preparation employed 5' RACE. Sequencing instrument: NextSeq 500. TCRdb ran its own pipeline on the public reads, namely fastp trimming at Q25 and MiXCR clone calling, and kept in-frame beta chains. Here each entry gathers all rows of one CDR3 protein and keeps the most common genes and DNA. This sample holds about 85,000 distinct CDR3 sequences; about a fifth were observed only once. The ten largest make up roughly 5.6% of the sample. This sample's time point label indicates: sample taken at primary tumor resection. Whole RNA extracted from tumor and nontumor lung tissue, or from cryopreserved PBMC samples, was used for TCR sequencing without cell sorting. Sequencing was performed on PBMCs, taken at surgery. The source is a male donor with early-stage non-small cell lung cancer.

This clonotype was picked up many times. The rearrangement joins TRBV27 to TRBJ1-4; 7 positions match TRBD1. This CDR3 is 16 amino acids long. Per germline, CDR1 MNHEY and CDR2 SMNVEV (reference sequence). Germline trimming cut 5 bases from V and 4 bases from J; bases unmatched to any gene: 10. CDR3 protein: CASSPRQGGRNEKLFF. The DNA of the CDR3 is TGTGCCAGCAGTCCCAGACAGGGCGGACGTAATGAAAAACTGTTTTTT.

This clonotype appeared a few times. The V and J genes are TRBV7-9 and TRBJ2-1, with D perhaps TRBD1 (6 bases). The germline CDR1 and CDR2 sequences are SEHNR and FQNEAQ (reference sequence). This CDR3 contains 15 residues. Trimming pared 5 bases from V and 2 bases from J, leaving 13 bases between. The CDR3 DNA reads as TGTGCCAGCAGCCCCAGGGGATCTGCCTACAATGAGCAGTTCTTC. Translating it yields CASSPRGSAYNEQFF. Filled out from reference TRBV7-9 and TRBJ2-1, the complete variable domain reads DTGVSQNPRHKITKRGQNVTFRCDPISEHNRLYWYRQTLGQGPEFLTYFQNEAQLEKSRLLSDRFSAERPKGSFSTLEIQRTEQGDSAMYLCASSPRGSAYNEQFFGPGTRLTVL.

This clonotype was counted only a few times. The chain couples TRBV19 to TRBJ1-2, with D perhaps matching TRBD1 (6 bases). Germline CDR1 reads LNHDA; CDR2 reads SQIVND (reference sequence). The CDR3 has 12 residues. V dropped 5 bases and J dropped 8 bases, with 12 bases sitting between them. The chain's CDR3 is CASSHRVGGYTF. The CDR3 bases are TGTGCCAGTAGTCACAGGGTCGGAGGCTACACCTTC.

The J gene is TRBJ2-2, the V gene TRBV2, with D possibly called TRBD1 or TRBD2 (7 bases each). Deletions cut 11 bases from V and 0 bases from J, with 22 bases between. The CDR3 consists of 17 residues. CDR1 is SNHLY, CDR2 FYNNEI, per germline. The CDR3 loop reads CAGGGQPSLSNTGELFF. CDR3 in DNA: TGTGCCGGGGGGGGACAGCCATCCCTTTCGAACACCGGGGAGCTGTTTTTT.

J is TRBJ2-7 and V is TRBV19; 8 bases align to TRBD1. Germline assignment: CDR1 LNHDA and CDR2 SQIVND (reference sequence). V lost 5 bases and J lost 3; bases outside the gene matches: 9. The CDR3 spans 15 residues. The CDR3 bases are TGTGCCAGTAGTTCAGCAGGGGGCACTTACTACGAGCAGTACTTC. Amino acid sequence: CASSSAGGTYYEQYF. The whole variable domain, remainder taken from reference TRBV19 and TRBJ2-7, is DGGITQSPKYLFRKEGQNVTLSCEQNLNHDAMYWYRQDPGQGLRLIYYSQIVNDFQKGDIAEGYSVSREKKESFPLTVTSAQKNPTAFYLCASSSAGGTYYEQYFGPGTRLTVT.

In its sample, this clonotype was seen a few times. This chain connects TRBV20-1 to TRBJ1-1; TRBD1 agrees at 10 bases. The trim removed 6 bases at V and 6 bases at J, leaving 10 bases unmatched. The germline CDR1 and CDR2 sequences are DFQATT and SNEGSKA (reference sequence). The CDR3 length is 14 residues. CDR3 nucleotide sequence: TGCAGTGCCGTAGGACAGGGGGGGTTCGCTGAAGCTTTCTTT. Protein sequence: CSAVGQGGFAEAFF.

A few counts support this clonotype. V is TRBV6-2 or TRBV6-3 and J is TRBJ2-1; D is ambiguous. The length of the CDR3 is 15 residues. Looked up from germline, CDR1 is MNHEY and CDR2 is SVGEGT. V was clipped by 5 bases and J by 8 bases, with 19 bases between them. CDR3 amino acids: CASSGATPHSYEQFF. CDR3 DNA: TGTGCCAGCAGTGGTGCTACACCCCATAGCTATGAGCAGTTCTTC.

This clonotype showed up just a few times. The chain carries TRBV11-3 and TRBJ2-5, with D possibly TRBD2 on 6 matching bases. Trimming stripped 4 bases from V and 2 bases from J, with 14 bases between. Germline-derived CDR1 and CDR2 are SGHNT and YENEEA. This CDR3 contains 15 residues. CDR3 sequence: CASSSKGRGQETQYF. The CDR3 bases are TGTGCCAGCAGCTCCAAGGGGCGGGGACAAGAGACCCAGTACTTC.

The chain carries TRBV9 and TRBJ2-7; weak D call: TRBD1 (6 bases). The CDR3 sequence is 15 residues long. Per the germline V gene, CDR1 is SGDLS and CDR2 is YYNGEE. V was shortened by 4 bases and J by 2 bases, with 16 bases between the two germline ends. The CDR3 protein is CASSPEGEPTYEQYF. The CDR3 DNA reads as TGTGCCAGCAGCCCTGAGGGGGAGCCCACCTACGAGCAGTACTTC.

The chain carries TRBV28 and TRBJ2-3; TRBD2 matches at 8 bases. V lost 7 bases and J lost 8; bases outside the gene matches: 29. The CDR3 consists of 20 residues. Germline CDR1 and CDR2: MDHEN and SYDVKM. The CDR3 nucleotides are TGTGCCAGCACCCCCATTGGGCATGGGGGGCTAGCGGGTCCGCCGGGTACGCAGTATTTT. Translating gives CASTPIGHGGLAGPPGTQYF.

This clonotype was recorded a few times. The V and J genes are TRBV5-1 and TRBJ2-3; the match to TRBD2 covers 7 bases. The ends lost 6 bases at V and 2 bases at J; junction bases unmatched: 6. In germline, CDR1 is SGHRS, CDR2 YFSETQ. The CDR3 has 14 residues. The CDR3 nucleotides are TGCGCCAGCAAACAAGCGGGGTACACAGATACGCAGTATTTT. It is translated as CASKQAGYTDTQYF.

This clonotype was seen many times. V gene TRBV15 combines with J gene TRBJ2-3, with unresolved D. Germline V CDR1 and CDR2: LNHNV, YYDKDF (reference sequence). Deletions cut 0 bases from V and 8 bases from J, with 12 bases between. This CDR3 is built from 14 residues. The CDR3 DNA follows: TGTGCCACCAGCAGAGAAGACTCGACGGGTACGCAGTATTTT. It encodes CATSREDSTGTQYF. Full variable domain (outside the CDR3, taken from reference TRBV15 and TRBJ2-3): DAMVIQNPRYQVTQFGKPVTLSCSQTLNHNVMYWYQQKSSQAPKLLFHYYDKDFNNEADTPDNFQSRRPNTSFCFLDIRSPGLGDTAMYLCATSREDSTGTQYFGPGTRLTVL.

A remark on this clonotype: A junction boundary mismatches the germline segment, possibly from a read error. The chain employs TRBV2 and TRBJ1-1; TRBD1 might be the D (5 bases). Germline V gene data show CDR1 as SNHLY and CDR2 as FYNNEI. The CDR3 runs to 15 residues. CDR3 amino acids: CASVRDSGMNAEAFF. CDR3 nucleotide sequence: TGTGCCAGCGTACGGGACTCGGGCATGAACGCTGAAGCTTTCTTT.

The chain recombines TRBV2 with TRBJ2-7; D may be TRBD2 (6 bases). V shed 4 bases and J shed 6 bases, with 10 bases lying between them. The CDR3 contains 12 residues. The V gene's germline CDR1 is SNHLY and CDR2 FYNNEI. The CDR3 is CASSGAGFEQYF. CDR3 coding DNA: TGTGCCAGCAGTGGGGCGGGGTTCGAGCAGTACTTC.